This T cell receptor (beta chain) was recorded in a study of molecular identifiers for immune sequencing clone quantification. Findings of the study overall: For effector cells, clones above 20 RNA copies held over 97% of molecules; for naive cells, under 1%.

TCRdb ran MiXCR on the PCR reads and lists one entry per CDR3 protein. The table lists about 630,000 distinct CDR3 sequences, roughly 27% of them singletons. Sorting captured naive CD8 T cells as CD8+CD4-CCR7+CD45RA+. The V end was cut by 0 bases, the J end by 4 bases, with 21 bases between. The CDR3 is 19 residues long. Per germline, CDR1 LNHNV and CDR2 YYDKDF (reference sequence). To note about this clonotype: The antigen is not known.

Material: naive CD8+ T cells from blood, with Jurkat cell RNA spiked in. Subset indicated: FACS-sorted CD8+CD4-CCR7+CD45RA+ naive T cells. The J gene is TRBJ2-2, the V gene TRBV15, with D perhaps TRBD2 (6 bases). This receptor was identified in a human donor in good health. Some libraries in this study had Jurkat cell RNA spiked in. The CDR3, as DNA: TGTGCCACCAGCAGAGAGTATCCGGGAGAAGTTGGAACCACCGGGGAGCTGTTTTTT. Protein product: CATSREYPGEVGTTGELFF.